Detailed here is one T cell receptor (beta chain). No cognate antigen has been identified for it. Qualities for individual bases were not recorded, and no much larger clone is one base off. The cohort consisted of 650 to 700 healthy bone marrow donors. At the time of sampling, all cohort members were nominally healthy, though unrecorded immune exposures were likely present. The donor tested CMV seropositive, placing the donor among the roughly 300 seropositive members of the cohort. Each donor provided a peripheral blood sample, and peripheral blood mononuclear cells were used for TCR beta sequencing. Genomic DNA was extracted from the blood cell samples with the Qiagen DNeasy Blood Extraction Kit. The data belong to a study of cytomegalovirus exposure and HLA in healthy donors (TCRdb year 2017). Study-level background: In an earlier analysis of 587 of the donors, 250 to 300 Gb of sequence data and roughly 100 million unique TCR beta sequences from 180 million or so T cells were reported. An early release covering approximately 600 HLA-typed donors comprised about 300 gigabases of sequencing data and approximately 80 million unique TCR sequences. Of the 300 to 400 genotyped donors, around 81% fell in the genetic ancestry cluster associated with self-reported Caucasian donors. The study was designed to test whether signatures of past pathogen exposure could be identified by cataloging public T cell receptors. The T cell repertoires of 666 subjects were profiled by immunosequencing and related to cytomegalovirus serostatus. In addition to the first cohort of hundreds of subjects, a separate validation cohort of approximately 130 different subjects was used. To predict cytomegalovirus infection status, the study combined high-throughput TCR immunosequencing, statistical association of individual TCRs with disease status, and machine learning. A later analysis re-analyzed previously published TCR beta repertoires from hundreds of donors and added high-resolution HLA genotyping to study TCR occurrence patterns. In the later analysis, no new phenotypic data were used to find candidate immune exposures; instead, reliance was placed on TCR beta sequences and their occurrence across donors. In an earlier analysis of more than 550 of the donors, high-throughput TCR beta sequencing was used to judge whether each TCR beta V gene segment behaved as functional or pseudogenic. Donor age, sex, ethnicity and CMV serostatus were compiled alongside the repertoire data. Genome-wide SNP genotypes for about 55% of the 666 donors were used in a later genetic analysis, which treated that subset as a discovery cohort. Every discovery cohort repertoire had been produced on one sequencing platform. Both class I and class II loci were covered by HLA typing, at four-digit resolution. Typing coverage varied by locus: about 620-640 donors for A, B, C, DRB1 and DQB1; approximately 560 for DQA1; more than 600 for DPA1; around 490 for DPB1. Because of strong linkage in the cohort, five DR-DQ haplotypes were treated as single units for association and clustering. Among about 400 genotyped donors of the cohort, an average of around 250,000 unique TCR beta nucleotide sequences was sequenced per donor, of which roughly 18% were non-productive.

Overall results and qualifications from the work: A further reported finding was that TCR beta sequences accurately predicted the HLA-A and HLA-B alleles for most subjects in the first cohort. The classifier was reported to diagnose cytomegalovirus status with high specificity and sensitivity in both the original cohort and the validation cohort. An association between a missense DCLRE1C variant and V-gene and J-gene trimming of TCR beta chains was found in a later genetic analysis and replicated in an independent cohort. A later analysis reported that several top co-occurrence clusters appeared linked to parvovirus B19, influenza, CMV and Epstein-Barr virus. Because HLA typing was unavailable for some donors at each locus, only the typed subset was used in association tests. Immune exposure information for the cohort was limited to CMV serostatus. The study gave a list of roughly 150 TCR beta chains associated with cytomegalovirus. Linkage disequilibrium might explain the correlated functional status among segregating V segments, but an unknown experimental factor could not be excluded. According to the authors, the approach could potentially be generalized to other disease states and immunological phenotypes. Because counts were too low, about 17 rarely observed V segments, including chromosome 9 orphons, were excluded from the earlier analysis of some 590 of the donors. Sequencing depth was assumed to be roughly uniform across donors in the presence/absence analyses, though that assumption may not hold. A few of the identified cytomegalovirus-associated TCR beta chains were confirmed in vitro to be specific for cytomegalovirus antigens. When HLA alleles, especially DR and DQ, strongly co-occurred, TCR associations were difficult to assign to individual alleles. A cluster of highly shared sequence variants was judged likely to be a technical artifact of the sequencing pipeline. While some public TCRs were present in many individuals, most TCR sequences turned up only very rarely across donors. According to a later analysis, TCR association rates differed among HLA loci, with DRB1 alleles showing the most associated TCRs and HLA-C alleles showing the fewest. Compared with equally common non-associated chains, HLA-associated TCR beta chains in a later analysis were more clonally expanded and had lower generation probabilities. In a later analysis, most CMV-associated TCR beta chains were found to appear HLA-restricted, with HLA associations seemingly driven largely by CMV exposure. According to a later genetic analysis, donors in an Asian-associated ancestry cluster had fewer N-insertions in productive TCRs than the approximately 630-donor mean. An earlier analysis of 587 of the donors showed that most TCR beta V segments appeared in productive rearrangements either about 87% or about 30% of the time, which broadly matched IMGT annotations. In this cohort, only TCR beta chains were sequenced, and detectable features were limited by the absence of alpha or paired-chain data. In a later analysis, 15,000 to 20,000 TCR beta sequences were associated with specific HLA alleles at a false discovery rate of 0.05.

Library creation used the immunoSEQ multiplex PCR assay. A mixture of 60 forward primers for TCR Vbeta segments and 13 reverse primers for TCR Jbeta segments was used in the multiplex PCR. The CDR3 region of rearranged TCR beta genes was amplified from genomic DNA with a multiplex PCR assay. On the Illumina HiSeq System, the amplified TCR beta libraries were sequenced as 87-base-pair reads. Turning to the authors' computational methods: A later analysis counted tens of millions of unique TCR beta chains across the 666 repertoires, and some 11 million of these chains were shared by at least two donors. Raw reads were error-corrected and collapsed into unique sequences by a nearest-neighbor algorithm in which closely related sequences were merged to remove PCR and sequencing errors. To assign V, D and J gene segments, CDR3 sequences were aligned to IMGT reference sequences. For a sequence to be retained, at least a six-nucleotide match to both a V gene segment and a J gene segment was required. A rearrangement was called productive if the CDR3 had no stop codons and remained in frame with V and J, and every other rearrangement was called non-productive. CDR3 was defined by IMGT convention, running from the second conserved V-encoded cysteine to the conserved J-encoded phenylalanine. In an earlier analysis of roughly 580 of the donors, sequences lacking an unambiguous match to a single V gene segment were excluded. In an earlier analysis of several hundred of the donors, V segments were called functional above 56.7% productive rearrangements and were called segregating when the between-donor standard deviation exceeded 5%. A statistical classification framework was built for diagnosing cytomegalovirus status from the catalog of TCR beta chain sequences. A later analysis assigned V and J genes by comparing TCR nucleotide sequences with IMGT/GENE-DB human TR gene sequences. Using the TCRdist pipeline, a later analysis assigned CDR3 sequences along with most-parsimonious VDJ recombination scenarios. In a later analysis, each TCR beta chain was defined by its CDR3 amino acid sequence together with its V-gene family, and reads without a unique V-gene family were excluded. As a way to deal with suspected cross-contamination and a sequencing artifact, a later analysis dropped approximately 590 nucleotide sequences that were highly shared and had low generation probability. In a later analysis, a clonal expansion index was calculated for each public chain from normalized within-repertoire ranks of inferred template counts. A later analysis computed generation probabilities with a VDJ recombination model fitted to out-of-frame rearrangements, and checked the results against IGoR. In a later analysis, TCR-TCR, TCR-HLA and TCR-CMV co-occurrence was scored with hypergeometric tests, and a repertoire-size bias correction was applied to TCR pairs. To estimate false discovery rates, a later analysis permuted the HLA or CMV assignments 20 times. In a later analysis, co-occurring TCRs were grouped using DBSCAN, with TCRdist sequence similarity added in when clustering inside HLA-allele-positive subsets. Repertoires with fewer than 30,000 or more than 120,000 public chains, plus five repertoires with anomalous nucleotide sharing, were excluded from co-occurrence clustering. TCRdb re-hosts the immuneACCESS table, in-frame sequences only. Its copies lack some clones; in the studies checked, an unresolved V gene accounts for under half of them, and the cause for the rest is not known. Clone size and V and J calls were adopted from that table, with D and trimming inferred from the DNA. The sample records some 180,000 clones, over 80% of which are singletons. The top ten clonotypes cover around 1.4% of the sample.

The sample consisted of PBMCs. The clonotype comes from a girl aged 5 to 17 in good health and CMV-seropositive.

The CDR3 protein: CASSAPGGAFF. Read as DNA, the sequence is TGTGCCAGCAGCGCCCCAGGCGGGGCTTTCTTT. Here the chain combines TRBV5-6 and TRBJ1-1, with the D gene too uncertain to name. V sheds 4 bases and J sheds 11 bases, leaving 12 bases between their ends. The CDR1 and CDR2 encoded by the germline V gene are SGHDT and YYEEEE. Inclusive of the bounding cysteine and phenylalanine, the CDR3 is 11 residues long. This entry keeps only the CDR3 DNA: 33 bases, framed from base 1. Extended through the reference TRBV5-6 and TRBJ1-1 proteins, this CDR3 yields the full variable domain: DAGVTQSPTHLIKTRGQQVTLRCSPKSGHDTVSWYQQALGQGPQFIFQYYEEEERQRGNFPDRFSGHQFPNYSSELNVNALLLGDSALYLCASSAPGGAFFGQGTRLTVV.